This TCR beta chain originates from a study of siplizumab effects on memory and regulatory T cells. Profiled with immunoSEQ multiplex PCR; TCRdb holds only in-frame clones, not every one. Of approximately 82,000 clones listed, 87% are singletons. Germline trimming cut 0 bases from V and 4 bases from J; bases unmatched to any gene: 4. The CDR3 covers 15 residues. CDR1 and CDR2 from the germline V gene are SGHTA and FQGNSA. This clone has only one observation. The chain employs TRBV7-2 and TRBJ2-5; 8 bases match TRBD1. The receptor comes from a human donor in good health. Sequences were obtained from Tregs sorted from blood. This CDR3 reads CASSLAWTGRETQYF. CDR3 sequence (DNA): TGTGCCAGCAGCTTAGCGTGGACAGGGCGAGAGACCCAGTACTTC.